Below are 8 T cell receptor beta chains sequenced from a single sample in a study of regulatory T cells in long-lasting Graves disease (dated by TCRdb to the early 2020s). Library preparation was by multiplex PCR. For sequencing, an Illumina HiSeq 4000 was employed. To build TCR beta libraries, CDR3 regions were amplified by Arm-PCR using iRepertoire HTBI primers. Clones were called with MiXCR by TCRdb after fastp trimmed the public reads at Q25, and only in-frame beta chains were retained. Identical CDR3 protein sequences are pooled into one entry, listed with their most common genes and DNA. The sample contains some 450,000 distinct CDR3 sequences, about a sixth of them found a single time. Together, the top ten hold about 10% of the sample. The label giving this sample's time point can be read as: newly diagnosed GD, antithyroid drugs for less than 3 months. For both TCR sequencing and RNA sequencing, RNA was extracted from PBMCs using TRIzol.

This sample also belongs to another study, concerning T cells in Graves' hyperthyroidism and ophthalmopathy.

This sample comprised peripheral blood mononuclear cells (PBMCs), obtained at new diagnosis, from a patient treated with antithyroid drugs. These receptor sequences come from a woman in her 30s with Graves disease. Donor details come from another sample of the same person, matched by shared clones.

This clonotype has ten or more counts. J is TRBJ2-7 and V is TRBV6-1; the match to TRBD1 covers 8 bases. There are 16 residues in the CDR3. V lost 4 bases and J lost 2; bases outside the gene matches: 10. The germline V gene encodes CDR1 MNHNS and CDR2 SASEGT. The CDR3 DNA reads TGTGCCAGCAGTGTACTTACAGGGGGTTTCACCTACGAGCAGTACTTC. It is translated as CASSVLTGGFTYEQYF.

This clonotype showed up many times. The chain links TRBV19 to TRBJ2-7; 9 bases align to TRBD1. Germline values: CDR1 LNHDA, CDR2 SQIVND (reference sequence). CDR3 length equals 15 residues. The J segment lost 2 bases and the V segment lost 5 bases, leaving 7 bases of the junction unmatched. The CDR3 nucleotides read TGTGCCAGTAGTGTATCCCGGGACAGGGCCTACGAGCAGTACTTC. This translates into CASSVSRDRAYEQYF.

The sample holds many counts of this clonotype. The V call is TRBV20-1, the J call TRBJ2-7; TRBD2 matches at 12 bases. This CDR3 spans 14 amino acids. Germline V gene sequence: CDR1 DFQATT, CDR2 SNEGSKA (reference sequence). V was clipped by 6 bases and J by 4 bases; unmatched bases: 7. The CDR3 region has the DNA TGCAGTGCCCGTCCGGGACTAGCGGGTTACGAGCAGTACTTC. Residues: CSARPGLAGYEQYF.

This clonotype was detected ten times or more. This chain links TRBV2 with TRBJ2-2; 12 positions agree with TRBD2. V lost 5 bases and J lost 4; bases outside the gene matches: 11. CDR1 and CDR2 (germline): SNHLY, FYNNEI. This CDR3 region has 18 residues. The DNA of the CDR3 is TGTGCCAGCAGTTCACGGCCGGGACTAGCGGGCAGCACCGGGGAGCTGTTTTTT. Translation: CASSSRPGLAGSTGELFF.

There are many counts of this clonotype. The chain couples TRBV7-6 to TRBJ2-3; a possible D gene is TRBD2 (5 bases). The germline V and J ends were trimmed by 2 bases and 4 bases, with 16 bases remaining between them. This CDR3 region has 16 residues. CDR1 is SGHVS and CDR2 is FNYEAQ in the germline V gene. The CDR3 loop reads CASSLLLGSYADTQYF. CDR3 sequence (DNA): TGTGCCAGCAGCTTATTGCTAGGGAGTTACGCAGATACGCAGTATTTT.

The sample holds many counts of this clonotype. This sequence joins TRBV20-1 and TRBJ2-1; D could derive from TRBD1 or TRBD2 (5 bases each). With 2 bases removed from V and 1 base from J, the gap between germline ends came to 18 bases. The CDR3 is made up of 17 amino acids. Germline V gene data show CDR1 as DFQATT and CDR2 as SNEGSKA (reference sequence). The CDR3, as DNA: TGCAGTGCTAGATCTGGGGGAGAAGCTAGGTCCTACAATGAGCAGTTCTTC. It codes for CSARSGGEARSYNEQFF.

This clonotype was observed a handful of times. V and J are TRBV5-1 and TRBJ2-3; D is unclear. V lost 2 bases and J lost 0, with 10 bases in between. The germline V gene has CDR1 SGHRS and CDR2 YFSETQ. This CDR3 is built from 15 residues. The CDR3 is CASSFDRGSTDTQYF. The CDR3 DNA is TGCGCCAGCAGCTTTGACCGCGGCAGCACAGATACGCAGTATTTT.

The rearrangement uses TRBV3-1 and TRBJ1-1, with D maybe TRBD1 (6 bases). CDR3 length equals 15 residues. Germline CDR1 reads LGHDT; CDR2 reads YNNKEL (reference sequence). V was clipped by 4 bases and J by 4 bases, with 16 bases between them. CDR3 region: CASSPTHRDSTEAFF. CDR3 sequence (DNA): TGTGCCAGCAGCCCCACGCACAGGGACTCCACTGAAGCTTTCTTT.